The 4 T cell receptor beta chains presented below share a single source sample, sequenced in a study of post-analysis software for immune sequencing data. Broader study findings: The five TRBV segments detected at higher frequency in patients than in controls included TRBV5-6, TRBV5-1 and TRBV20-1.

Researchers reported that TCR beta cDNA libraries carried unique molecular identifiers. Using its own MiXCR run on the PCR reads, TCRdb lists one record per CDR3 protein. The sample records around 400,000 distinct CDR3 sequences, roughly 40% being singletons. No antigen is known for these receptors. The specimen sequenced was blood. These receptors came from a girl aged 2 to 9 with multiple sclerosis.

This CDR3 reads CASSFRRNTEAFF. The CDR3, as DNA: TGTGCCAGCAGCTTCCGGCGTAACACTGAAGCTTTCTTT. The chain recombines TRBV7-2 with TRBJ1-1, with D unclear. The CDR3 spans 13 residues. With 3 bases removed from V and 2 bases from J, the gap between germline ends came to 7 bases. In germline, CDR1 is SGHTA, CDR2 FQGNSA.

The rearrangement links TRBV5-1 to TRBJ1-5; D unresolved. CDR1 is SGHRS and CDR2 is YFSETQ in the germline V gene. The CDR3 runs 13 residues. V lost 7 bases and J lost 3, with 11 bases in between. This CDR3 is CASGPEPNQPQHF. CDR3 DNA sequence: TGCGCCAGCGGGCCAGAGCCCAATCAGCCCCAGCATTTT.

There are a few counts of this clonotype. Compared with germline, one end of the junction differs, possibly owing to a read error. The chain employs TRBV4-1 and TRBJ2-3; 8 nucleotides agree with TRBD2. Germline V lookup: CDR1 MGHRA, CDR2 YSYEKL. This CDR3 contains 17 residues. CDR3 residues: CAGSPDRNGLATDTQYF. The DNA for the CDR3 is TGCGCCGGCAGCCCCGACAGAAACGGACTAGCCACAGATACGCAGTATTTT.

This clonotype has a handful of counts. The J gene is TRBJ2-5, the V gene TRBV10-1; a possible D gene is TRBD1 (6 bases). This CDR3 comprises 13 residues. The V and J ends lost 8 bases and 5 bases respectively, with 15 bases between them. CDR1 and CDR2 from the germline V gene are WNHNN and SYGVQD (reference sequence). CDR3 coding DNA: TGCGCCAGCTCGGCAGGGGCGGAGGAGACCCAGTACTTC. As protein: CASSAGAEETQYF.